This T cell receptor (beta chain) appears in the sequencing data of a study of molecular identifiers for immune sequencing clone quantification. Germline V gene sequence: CDR1 SQVTM, CDR2 ANQGSEA. The CDR3 is 13 amino acids. V was shortened by 6 bases and J by 9 bases, with 18 bases between the two germline ends. MiXCR was run by TCRdb on the PCR reads, yielding one entry per CDR3 protein. The sample holds about 60,000 distinct CDR3 sequences, 15% to 20% seen once. Ten or more counts support this clonotype. This TCR came from a human donor in good health. Some libraries in this study had Jurkat cell RNA spiked in. Sequenced input: naive CD8+ T cells from blood, with Jurkat cell RNA spiked in. Subset of the sample: FACS-sorted CD8+CD4-CCR7+CD45RA+ naive T cells. J is TRBJ2-1 and V is TRBV29-1; TRBD2 is a possible D gene (5 bases). The CDR3 DNA reads TGCAGCGTCCAGAGGGTCGAATATCCTGAGCAGTTCTTC. Amino acid sequence: CSVQRVEYPEQFF.